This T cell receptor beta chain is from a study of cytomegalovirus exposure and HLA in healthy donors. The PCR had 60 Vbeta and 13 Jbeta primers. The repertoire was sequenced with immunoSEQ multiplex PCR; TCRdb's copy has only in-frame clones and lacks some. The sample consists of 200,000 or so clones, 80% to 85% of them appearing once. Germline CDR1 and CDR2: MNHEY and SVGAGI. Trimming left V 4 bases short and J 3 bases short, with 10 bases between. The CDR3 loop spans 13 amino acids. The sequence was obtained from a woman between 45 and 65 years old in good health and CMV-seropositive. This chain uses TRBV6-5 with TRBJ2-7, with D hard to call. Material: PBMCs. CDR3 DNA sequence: TGTGCCAGCAGTTTTGGGCCACTCTACGAGCAGTACTTC. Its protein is CASSFGPLYEQYF.